A single sample gave rise to the 26 T cell receptor beta chains below, sequenced in a study of CD8 T cells in Susac syndrome. RNA, at about 0.45 to 1 ug, was reverse transcribed with random hexamers. TCRdb re-called the immunoSEQ multiplex PCR reads with MiXCR, one entry per CDR3 protein. Of about 85,000 distinct CDR3 sequences in the sample, around 93% were seen once. The sample consisted of CD8+ T cells from PBMCs. These receptors were taken from a human donor with Susac syndrome.

With regard to this clonotype: The junction shows a germline mismatch at one end, possibly a read error. V usage is TRBV13 and J usage is TRBJ1-2, with 7 bases fitting TRBD1. CDR3 length: 13 amino acids. Per the germline V gene, CDR1 is PRHDT and CDR2 is FYEKMQ (reference sequence). The CDR3 spells CASSLNPTPDRHF. In DNA, the CDR3 is TGTGCCAGCAGCTTAAACCCTACCCCGGACAGGCACTTC.

V is TRBV5-6 and J is TRBJ2-4; D unresolved. Trimming cost V 3 bases and J 0 bases, with 7 bases left between them. This CDR3 comprises 14 residues. CDR1 is SGHDT and CDR2 is YYEEEE in the germline V gene. CDR3 in amino acids: CASSSMLAKNIQYF. The CDR3 DNA sequence: TGTGCCAGCAGCTCCATGTTAGCCAAAAACATTCAGTACTTC.

J is TRBJ2-1 and V is TRBV12-3 or TRBV12-4; D gene uncertain. Trimming pared 3 bases from V and 4 bases from J, leaving 7 bases between. The CDR3 contains 13 residues. The CDR3 bases are TGTGCCAGCAGTTTTGGAAAGTACAATGAGCAGTTCTTC. It codes for CASSFGKYNEQFF.

The genes are TRBV29-1 and TRBJ1-1; a possible D gene is TRBD1 (6 bases). Germline CDR1 reads SQVTM; CDR2 reads ANQGSEA. The V gene lost 0 bases and the J gene lost 5 bases, with 13 bases spanning the gap. This CDR3 has 14 amino acids. In DNA, the CDR3 is TGCAGCGTTGAAGACGACAGTAGGGGGACTGAAGCTTTCTTT. It yields the protein CSVEDDSRGTEAFF.

The V and J genes are TRBV9 and TRBJ2-5; 12 bases align to TRBD2. Looked up from germline, CDR1 is SGDLS and CDR2 is YYNGEE. This CDR3 comprises 18 residues. J was trimmed by 5 bases and V by 3 bases; bases with no gene match: 14. The chain's CDR3 is CASSAFPTTSGRGETQYF. The CDR3 bases are TGTGCCAGCAGCGCCTTCCCTACGACTAGCGGGAGAGGGGAGACCCAGTACTTC.

The chain carries TRBV7-9 and TRBJ2-7; D remains ambiguous. Germline loops: CDR1 SEHNR, CDR2 FQNEAQ (reference sequence). This CDR3 contains 11 residues. V lost 4 bases and J lost 3, with 4 bases in between. CDR3 in amino acids: CASSWDYEQYF. The CDR3 bases are TGTGCCAGCAGCTGGGACTACGAGCAGTACTTC.

The J gene is TRBJ2-7, the V gene TRBV27, with D possibly being TRBD1 or TRBD2 (5 bases each). CDR1 is MNHEY and CDR2 is SMNVEV in the germline V gene (reference sequence). V lost 0 bases and J 0 bases, leaving 12 bases between the germline ends. The CDR3 is 16 amino acids. The CDR3 DNA follows: TGTGCCAGCAGTTTATCCGCCGGGGCTTCCTCCTACGAGCAGTACTTC. This gives the protein CASSLSAGASSYEQYF.

V and J are TRBV13 and TRBJ2-7; D is tentatively TRBD1 or TRBD2 (5 bases each). V was clipped by 5 bases and J by 1 base, with 15 bases between them. There are 15 residues in the CDR3. The germline CDR1 and CDR2 sequences are PRHDT and FYEKMQ (reference sequence). In nucleotides, the CDR3 is TGTGCCAGCAGCCCACTAGGGGTGGAGTCCTACGAGCAGTACTTC. Amino acid sequence: CASSPLGVESYEQYF.

CDR3 region: CASSPGGAPSVDIQYF. CDR3 nucleotide sequence: TGCGCCAGCAGCCCGGGGGGGGCGCCTAGCGTTGACATTCAGTACTTC. This chain uses TRBV5-1 with TRBJ2-4; 8 bases align to TRBD2. Germline lookup yields CDR1 SGHRS and CDR2 YFSETQ. Trimming cost V 4 bases and J 8 bases; bases outside gene matches: 14. This CDR3 region has 16 residues.

The J gene is TRBJ2-1, the V gene TRBV2; 11 positions match TRBD2. CDR3 length: 17 amino acids. Germline-derived CDR1 and CDR2 are SNHLY and FYNNEI. V lost 4 bases to trimming and J lost 3 bases; unmatched junction nucleotides: 8. DNA of the CDR3: TGTGCCAGCAGTGGACAGGGGACTAGCGGTCTCTACAATGAGCAGTTCTTC. Encoded protein: CASSGQGTSGLYNEQFF.

This chain links TRBV19 with TRBJ2-3, with 14 bases identical to TRBD2. CDR3 length: 16 amino acids. Germline CDR1 reads LNHDA; CDR2 reads SQIVND (reference sequence). The ends lost 5 bases at V and 6 bases at J; junction bases unmatched: 7. CDR3 nucleotides: TGTGCCAGTAGTCCCGGGACTAGCGGGAGTCGGGATACGCAGTATTTT. Its translation: CASSPGTSGSRDTQYF.

This sequence joins TRBV19 and TRBJ1-1; D might be TRBD1 (5 bases). V was cut by 5 bases and J by 1 base, with 8 bases left in between. CDR1 is LNHDA, CDR2 SQIVND, per germline (reference sequence). The CDR3 extends over 13 amino acids. The CDR3 reads CASSWQGNTEAFF. For the CDR3, the DNA is TGTGCCAGTAGTTGGCAGGGGAACACTGAAGCTTTCTTT.

The chain couples TRBV20-1 to TRBJ2-1; 10 bases fit TRBD2. The CDR3 runs 16 residues. Germline CDR1 is DFQATT and CDR2 is SNEGSKA (reference sequence). V was pared by 0 bases and J by 4 bases, with 6 bases of the junction left unmatched. Here the CDR3 reads CSARDSQAGGYNEQFF. The CDR3 coding sequence is TGCAGTGCTAGAGATTCCCAAGCGGGAGGGTACAATGAGCAGTTCTTC.

DNA for the CDR3: TGTGCCAGCAGTGAGCTGGGAGGGCATCAGCCCCAGCATTTT. Protein product: CASSELGGHQPQHF. The chain joins TRBV2 to TRBJ1-5, with no clear D. The germline V and J ends were trimmed by 3 bases and 5 bases, with 11 bases remaining between them. Germline lookup yields CDR1 SNHLY and CDR2 FYNNEI. CDR3 size: 14 residues.

The V and J genes are TRBV6-1 and TRBJ2-3, with D hard to call. CDR3 length: 14 amino acids. The germline CDR1 and CDR2 sequences are MNHNS and SASEGT. Trimming pared 3 bases from V and 6 bases from J, leaving 13 bases between. The CDR3, as DNA: TGTGCCAGCAGTGATTCGGGCCAAACGGATACGCAGTATTTT. Its protein product is CASSDSGQTDTQYF.

The chain recombines TRBV4-1 with TRBJ2-7; possibly TRBD1 or TRBD2 for D (6 bases each). This CDR3 has 15 amino acids. CDR1 is MGHRA and CDR2 is YSYEKL in the germline V gene. Trimming shortened V by 4 bases and J by 2 bases, and 15 bases separated the two germline ends. In DNA, the CDR3 is TGCGCCAGCAGCCTCATAGCGGACAGTCCCTACGAGCAGTACTTC. Its translation is CASSLIADSPYEQYF.

J is TRBJ2-2 and V is TRBV9; D gene uncertain. This CDR3 region has 17 residues. The germline V and J ends were trimmed by 1 base and 6 bases, with 19 bases remaining between them. Germline CDR1 is SGDLS and CDR2 is YYNGEE. CDR3 nucleotides: TGTGCCAGCAGCGTAAAGGTTTTAGGGCCAGTAGCCGGGGAGCTGTTTTTT. Its protein product is CASSVKVLGPVAGELFF.

The chain combines TRBV12-3 or TRBV12-4 with TRBJ2-5; possibly TRBD1 for D (5 bases). V was cut by 7 bases and J by 2 bases, with 17 bases left in between. This CDR3 region has 15 residues. CDR3 DNA: TGTGCCAGCACCCAGGGCCAAGGGGCACAAGAGACCCAGTACTTC. Amino acid sequence: CASTQGQGAQETQYF.

The chain combines TRBV23-1 with TRBJ2-7, with TRBD2 matching 10 bases. TRBV23-1 is sorted into the ORF group, with uncertain function. The CDR3 sequence is 20 residues long. V shed 2 bases, J shed 1 base, and the junction held 17 bases outside the gene matches. The CDR3 protein is CASSQIRGLEREGRSYEQYF. DNA for the CDR3: TGCGCCAGCAGTCAAATAAGGGGTCTAGAGCGGGAGGGCCGGTCCTACGAGCAGTACTTC.

On this clonotype itself: The conserved final phenylalanine or tryptophan is absent from the CDR3, which likely points to a read error. For the CDR3, the DNA is TGCAGTGCTAGGGGGACAGGGTATTTCGAGCAGTACCTC. It yields the protein CSARGTGYFEQYL. The chain joins TRBV20-1 to TRBJ2-7; the match to TRBD1 covers 9 bases. There are 13 residues in the CDR3. Germline V gene lookup returns CDR1 DFQATT and CDR2 SNEGSKA (reference sequence). V lost 3 bases, J lost 6 bases, and 6 bases stayed unmatched.

The V gene is TRBV20-1, the J gene TRBJ2-7, with D perhaps matching TRBD1 (5 bases). The CDR3 length is 15 residues. Germline lookup yields CDR1 DFQATT and CDR2 SNEGSKA (reference sequence). Trimming stripped 2 bases from V and 4 bases from J, with 18 bases between. Written as DNA, the CDR3 is TGCAGTGCTAGAAGTTTTGACAGTGGGGCTTACGAGCAGTACTTC. Translated: CSARSFDSGAYEQYF.

The chain has TRBV3-1 and TRBJ1-2; 10 bases are a match to TRBD1. The CDR3 loop spans 16 amino acids. CDR1 is LGHDT and CDR2 is YNNKEL in the germline V gene (reference sequence). J gave up 2 bases and V 4 bases, and 7 bases lay outside the gene matches. In DNA form, the CDR3 reads TGTGCCAGCAGCCCCGACAGGGGGCAAGGAAACTATGGCTACACCTTC. Protein: CASSPDRGQGNYGYTF.

J is TRBJ2-7 and V is TRBV4-3; D unresolved. This CDR3 comprises 15 residues. V dropped 0 bases and J dropped 3 bases, with 12 bases sitting between them. Per the germline V gene, CDR1 is LGHNA and CDR2 is YSLEER. The CDR3 nucleotides read TGCGCCAGCAGCCAAGATCTAGAAGGGATCTACGAGCAGTACTTC. It codes for CASSQDLEGIYEQYF.

The V call is TRBV9, the J call TRBJ2-6; D gene unclear. This CDR3 has 17 amino acids. Germline V lookup: CDR1 SGDLS, CDR2 YYNGEE. Trimming took 2 bases from V and 4 from J, leaving 16 bases between them. The CDR3 loop is CASSVRPHMEGANVLTF. The CDR3 region has the DNA TGTGCCAGCAGCGTCCGACCCCACATGGAAGGGGCCAACGTCCTGACTTTC.

This clonotype was picked up one time. The chain links TRBV6-2 or TRBV6-3 to TRBJ1-5; tentative D call: TRBD1 (5 bases). V was shortened by 0 bases and J by 5 bases, with 14 bases between the two germline ends. The germline V gene has CDR1 MNHEY and CDR2 SVGEGT. This CDR3 has 16 residues. CDR3 protein: CASSYSRNGADQPQHF. The CDR3 DNA is TGTGCCAGCAGTTACTCGAGAAATGGGGCGGATCAGCCCCAGCATTTT.

The chain joins TRBV9 to TRBJ1-2, with D possibly matching TRBD1 (6 bases). Germline CDR1 reads SGDLS; CDR2 reads YYNGEE. This CDR3 is 15 amino acids long. Deletions cut 4 bases from V and 4 bases from J, with 17 bases between. CDR3 sequence reads: CASSPHGGGSYGYTF. For the CDR3, the DNA is TGTGCCAGCAGCCCTCACGGGGGGGGCAGCTATGGCTACACCTTC.